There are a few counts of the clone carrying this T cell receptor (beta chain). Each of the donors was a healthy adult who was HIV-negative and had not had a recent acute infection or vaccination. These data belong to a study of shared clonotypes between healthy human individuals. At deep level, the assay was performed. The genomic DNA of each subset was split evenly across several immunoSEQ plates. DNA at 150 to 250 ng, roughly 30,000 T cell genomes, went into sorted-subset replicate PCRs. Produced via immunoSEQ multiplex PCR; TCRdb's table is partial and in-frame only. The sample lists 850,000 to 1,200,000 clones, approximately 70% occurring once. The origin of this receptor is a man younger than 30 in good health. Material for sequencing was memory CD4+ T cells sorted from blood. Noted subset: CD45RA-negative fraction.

The DNA for the CDR3 is TGTGCCAGCAGCTCCGGCAAGGACAGGGAAATCCCCTACGAGCAGTACTTC. This gives the protein CASSSGKDREIPYEQYF. The chain uses TRBV11-1 and TRBJ2-7; 8 bases agree with TRBD1. There are 17 residues in the CDR3. J lost 2 bases, V lost 4 bases, and 13 bases had no gene match. Germline loops: CDR1 SGHAT, CDR2 FQDESV (reference sequence).